The rows below give T cell receptor beta chains drawn from one sample of a study of CD4 T cells in relation to SARS-CoV-2 and coronaviruses. The antigens for these receptors are not known. Produced via immunoSEQ multiplex PCR; TCRdb's table is partial and in-frame only. This table has 20,000 to 25,000 clones, 66% appearing once. Input material: CD4+ T cells from PBMCs, cultured in vitro. These receptors were obtained from a human donor in good health. The CDR3 runs from the conserved cysteine through the conserved F or W. D genes are given only for firm matches. The listing skips clone size in some rows; elsewhere it reads once, few, many or a size class.

d_gene	j_gene	abundance	v_gene	CDR3aa	CDR3nt
TRBD2	TRBJ2-7	.	TRBV6-5	CASSTSGRIGEQYF	TGTGCCAGCAGTACTAGCGGGAGGATCGGCGAGCAGTACTTC
TRBD2	TRBJ2-7	.	TRBV4-1	CASSQGGLARYEQYF	TGCGCCAGCAGCCAAGGGGGACTAGCTCGCTACGAGCAGTACTTC
TRBD1	TRBJ1-1	.	TRBV10-3	CAISELMGQGATFF	TGTGCCATCAGTGAGTTAATGGGACAGGGAGCAACTTTCTTT
TRBD1	TRBJ1-4	few	TRBV4-1	CASSQGSAGGNEKLFF	TGCGCCAGCAGCCAAGGGTCGGCAGGGGGCAACGAAAAACTGTTTTTT
TRBD1	TRBJ2-3	once	TRBV7-2	CASSPGQAPDTQYF	TGTGCCAGCAGCCCGGGACAGGCGCCAGATACGCAGTATTTT
.	TRBJ1-1	few	TRBV19	CASSMRRGNTEAFF	TGTGCCAGTAGTATGCGCAGGGGGAACACTGAAGCTTTCTTT
.	TRBJ2-1	once	TRBV5-1	CASSSAKGRLDLSEQFF	TGCGCCAGCAGCTCCGCGAAGGGTCGACTAGATTTGAGTGAGCAGTTCTTC
.	TRBJ2-7	large	TRBV7-8	CASSTRDGSYEQYF	TGTGCCAGCAGCACCCGGGACGGCTCCTACGAGCAGTACTTC
.	TRBJ2-1	.	TRBV12-3/TRBV12-4	CASSSGYNEQFF	TGTGCCAGCAGTTCAGGGTACAATGAGCAGTTCTTC
.	TRBJ2-7	few	TRBV7-9	CASSPSRDQIYEQYF	TGTGCCAGCAGCCCTAGTCGAGATCAGATCTACGAGCAGTACTTC
TRBD1	TRBJ1-2	.	TRBV19	CASSITPPGQGAEGYTF	TGTGCCAGTAGTATAACCCCCCCGGGACAGGGGGCAGAAGGCTACACCTTC
.	TRBJ2-7	few	TRBV5-1	CASSRERALDGEQYF	TGCGCCAGCAGCCGCGAGCGGGCCCTTGATGGGGAGCAGTACTTC
TRBD1	TRBJ2-7	.	TRBV10-3	CAIMRDRGELEQYF	TGTGCCATCATGAGGGACAGGGGGGAGCTGGAGCAGTACTTC
.	TRBJ1-2	few	TRBV18	CASSDTVIYGYTF	TGTGCCAGCTCAGACACTGTTATCTATGGCTACACCTTC
.	TRBJ1-4	once	TRBV6-5	CASRAQGTNEKLFF	TGTGCCAGCAGGGCACAGGGCACTAATGAAAAACTGTTTTTT
.	TRBJ2-1	.	TRBV11-1	CASSTGSWVANEQFF	TGTGCCAGCAGCACCGGGTCATGGGTCGCCAATGAGCAGTTCTTC